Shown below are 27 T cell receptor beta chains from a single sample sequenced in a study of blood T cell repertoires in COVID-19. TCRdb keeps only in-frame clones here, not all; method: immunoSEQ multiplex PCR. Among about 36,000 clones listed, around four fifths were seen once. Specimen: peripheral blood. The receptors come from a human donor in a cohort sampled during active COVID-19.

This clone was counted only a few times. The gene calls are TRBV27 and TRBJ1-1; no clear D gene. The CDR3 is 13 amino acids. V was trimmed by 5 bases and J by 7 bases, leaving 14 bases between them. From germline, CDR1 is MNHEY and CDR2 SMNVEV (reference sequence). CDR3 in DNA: TGTGCCAGCAGTCTCCGCGGTAGTAGTGAAGCTTTCTTT. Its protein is CASSLRGSSEAFF.

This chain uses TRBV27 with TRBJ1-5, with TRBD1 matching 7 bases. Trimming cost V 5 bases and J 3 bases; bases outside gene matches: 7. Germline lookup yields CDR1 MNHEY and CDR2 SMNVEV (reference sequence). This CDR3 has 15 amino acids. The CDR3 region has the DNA TGTGCCAGCAGTCGCGGGACAGTCTTCAATCAGCCCCAGCATTTT. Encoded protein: CASSRGTVFNQPQHF.

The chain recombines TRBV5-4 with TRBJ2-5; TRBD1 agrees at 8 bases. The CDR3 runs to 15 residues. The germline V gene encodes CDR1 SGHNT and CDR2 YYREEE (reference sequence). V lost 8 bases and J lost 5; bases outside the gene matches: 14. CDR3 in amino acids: CASQGAKNRGETQYF. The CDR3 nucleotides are TGTGCCAGTCAGGGGGCAAAAAACCGTGGGGAGACCCAGTACTTC.

CDR3 sequence: CASSLPQGGGELFF. In DNA form, the CDR3 reads TGTGCCAGCAGCCTTCCTCAAGGAGGCGGGGAGCTGTTTTTT. The chain recombines TRBV9 with TRBJ2-2, with D possibly being TRBD2 (5 bases). V was shortened by 4 bases and J by 7 bases, with 14 bases between the two germline ends. The CDR3 has 14 residues. Germline V CDR1 and CDR2: SGDLS, YYNGEE.

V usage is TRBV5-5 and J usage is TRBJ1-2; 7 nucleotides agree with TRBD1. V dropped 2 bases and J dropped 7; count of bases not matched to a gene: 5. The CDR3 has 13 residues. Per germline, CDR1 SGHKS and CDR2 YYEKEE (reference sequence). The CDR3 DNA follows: TGTGCCAGCAGCTTAGAGGGGGCGGGTGGCTACACCTTC. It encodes CASSLEGAGGYTF.

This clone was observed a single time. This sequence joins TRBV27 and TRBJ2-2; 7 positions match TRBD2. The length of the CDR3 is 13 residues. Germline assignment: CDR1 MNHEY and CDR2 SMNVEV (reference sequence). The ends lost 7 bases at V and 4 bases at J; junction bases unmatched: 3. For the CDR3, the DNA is TGTGCCAGCAACCGCGGGGGCACCGGGGAGCTGTTTTTT. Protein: CASNRGGTGELFF.

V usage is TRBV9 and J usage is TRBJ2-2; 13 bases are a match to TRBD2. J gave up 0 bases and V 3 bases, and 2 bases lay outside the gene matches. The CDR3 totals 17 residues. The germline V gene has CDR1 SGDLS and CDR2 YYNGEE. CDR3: CASSGTSGGANTGELFF. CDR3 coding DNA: TGTGCCAGCAGCGGGACTAGCGGGGGCGCGAACACCGGGGAGCTGTTTTTT.

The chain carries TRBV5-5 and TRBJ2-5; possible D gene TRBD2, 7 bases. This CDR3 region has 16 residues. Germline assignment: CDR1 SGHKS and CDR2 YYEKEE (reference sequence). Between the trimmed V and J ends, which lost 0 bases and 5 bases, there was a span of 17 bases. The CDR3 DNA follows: TGTGCCAGCAGCTTGGGGCCCCGGGGAGGGGGGGAGACCCAGTACTTC. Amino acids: CASSLGPRGGGETQYF. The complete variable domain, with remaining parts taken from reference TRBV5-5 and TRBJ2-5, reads DAGVTQSPTHLIKTRGQQVTLRCSPISGHKSVSWYQQVLGQGPQFIFQYYEKEERGRGNFPDRFSARQFPNYSSELNVNALLLGDSALYLCASSLGPRGGGETQYFGPGTRLLVL.

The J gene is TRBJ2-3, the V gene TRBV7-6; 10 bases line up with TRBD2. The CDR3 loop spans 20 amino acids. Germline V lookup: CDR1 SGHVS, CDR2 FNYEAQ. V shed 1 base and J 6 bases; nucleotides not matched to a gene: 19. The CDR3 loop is CASSLVATSGLQGRWDTQYF. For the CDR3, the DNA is TGTGCCAGCAGCTTAGTGGCGACTAGCGGGTTACAAGGGAGGTGGGATACGCAGTATTTT.

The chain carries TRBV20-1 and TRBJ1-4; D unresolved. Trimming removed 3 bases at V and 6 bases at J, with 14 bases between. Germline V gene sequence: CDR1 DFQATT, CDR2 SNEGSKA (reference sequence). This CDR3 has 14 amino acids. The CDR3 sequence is CSASPERIDEKLFF. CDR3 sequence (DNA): TGCAGTGCTAGTCCCGAGAGGATCGATGAAAAACTGTTTTTT.

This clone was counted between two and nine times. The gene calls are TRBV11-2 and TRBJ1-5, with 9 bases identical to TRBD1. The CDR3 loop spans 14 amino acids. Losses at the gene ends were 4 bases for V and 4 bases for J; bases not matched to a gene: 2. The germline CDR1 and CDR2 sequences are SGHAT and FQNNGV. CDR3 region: CASSWGTGNQPQHF. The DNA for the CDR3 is TGTGCCAGCAGCTGGGGGACAGGGAATCAGCCCCAGCATTTT.

The CDR3: CASSLEGGLPQWNEQFF. The CDR3 DNA follows: TGTGCCAGCAGCTTAGAGGGGGGGCTCCCGCAGTGGAATGAGCAGTTCTTC. This chain joins TRBV11-2 and TRBJ2-1, with D possibly TRBD2 on 7 matching bases. The CDR3 has 17 residues. Per the germline V gene, CDR1 is SGHAT and CDR2 is FQNNGV. Trimming left V 0 bases short and J 7 bases short, with 19 bases between.

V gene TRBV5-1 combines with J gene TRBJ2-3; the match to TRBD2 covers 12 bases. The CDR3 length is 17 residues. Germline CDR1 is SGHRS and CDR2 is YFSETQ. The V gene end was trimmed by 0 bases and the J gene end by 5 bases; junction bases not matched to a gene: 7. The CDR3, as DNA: TGCGCCAGCAGCTTGGGATCGACTAGCGGGGGTAGAGATACGCAGTATTTT. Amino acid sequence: CASSLGSTSGGRDTQYF.

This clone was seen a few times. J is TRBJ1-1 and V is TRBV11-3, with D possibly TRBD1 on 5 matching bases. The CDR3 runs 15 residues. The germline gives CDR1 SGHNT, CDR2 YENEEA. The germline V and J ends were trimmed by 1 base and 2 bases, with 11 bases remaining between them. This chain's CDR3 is CASSLGGDINTEAFF. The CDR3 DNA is TGTGCCAGCAGCTTAGGGGGCGATATAAACACTGAAGCTTTCTTT.

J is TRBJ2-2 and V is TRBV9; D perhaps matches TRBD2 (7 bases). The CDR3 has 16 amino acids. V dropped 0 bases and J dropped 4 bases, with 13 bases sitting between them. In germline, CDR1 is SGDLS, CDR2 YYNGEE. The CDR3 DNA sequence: TGTGCCAGCAGCGTAGTGGCGGGGGCCAGCACCGGGGAGCTGTTTTTT. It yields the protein CASSVVAGASTGELFF.

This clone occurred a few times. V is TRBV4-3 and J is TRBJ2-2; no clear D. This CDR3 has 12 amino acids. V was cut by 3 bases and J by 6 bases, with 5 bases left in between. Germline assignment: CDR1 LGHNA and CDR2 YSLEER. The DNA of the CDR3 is TGCGCCAGCAGCCATATATCCGGGGAGCTGTTTTTT. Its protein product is CASSHISGELFF.

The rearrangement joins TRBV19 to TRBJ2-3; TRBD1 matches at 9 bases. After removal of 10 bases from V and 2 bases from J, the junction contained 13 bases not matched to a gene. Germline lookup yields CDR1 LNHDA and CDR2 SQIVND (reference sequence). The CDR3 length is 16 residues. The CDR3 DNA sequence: TGTGCCACTTCACCTAGGGGGACAGGGTCCACAGATACGCAGTATTTT. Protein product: CATSPRGTGSTDTQYF.

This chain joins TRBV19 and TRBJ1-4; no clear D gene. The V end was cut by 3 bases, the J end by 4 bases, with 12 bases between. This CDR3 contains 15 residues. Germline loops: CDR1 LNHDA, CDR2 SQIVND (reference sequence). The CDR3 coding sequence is TGTGCCAGTAGTATGGCCTCGGGGTTTAATGAAAAACTGTTTTTT. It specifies CASSMASGFNEKLFF.

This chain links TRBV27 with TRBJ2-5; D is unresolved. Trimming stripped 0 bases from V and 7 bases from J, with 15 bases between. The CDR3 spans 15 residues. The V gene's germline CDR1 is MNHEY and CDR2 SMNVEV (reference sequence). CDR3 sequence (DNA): TGTGCCAGCAGTTTATCGGTTGGCAGGATCGCGACCCAGTACTTC. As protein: CASSLSVGRIATQYF.

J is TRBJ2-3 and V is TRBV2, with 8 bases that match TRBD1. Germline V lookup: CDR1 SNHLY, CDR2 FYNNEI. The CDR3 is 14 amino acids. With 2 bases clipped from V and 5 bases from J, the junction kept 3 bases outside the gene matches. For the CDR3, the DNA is TGTGCCAGCAGTGAACAGGGGGCAGGAGATACGCAGTATTTT. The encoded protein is CASSEQGAGDTQYF. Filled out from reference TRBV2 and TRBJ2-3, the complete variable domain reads EPEVTQTPSHQVTQMGQEVILRCVPISNHLYFYWYRQILGQKVEFLVSFYNNEISEKSEIFDDQFSVERPDGSNFTLKIRSTKLEDSAMYFCASSEQGAGDTQYFGPGTRLTVL.

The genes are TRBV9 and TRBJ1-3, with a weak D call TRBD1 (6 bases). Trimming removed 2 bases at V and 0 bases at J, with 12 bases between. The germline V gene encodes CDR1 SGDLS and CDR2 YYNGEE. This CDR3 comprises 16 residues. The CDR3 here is CASSVEQGYSGNTIYF. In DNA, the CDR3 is TGTGCCAGCAGCGTTGAACAGGGATACTCTGGAAACACCATATATTTT.

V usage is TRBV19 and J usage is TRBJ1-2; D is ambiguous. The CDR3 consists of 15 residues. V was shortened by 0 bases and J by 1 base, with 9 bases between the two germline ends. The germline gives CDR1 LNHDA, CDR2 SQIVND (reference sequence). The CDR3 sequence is CASSIESSFNYGYTF. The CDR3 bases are TGTGCCAGTAGTATAGAGAGTTCGTTTAACTATGGCTACACCTTC.

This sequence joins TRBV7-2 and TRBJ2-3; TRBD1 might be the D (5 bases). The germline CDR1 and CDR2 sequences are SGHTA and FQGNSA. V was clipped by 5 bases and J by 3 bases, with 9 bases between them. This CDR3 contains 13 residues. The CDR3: CASSLSGTDTQYF. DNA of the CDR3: TGTGCCAGCAGCCTATCAGGGACAGATACGCAGTATTTT.

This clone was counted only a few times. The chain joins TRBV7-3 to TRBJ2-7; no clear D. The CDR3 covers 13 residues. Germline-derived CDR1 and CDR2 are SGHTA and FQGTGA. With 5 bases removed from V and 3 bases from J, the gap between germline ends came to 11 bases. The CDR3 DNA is TGTGCCAGCAGCCTAGACGGAAACTACGAGCAGTACTTC. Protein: CASSLDGNYEQYF.

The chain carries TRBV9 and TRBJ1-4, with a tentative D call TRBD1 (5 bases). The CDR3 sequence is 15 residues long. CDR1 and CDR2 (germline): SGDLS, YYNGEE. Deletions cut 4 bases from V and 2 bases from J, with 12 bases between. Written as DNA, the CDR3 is TGTGCCAGCAGCATCCAGGGTATCACTAATGAAAAACTGTTTTTT. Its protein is CASSIQGITNEKLFF.

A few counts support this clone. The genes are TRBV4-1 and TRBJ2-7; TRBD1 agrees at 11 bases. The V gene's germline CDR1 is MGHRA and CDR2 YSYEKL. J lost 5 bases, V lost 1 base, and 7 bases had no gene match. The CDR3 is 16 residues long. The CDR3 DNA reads TGCGCCAGCAGCCAAGGCCCTGGGACAGGGGGACACGAGCAGTACTTC. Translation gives CASSQGPGTGGHEQYF.

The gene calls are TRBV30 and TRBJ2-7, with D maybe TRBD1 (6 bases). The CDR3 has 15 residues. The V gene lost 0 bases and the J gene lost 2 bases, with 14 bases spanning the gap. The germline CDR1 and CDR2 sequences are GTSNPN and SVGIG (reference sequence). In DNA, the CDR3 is TGTGCCTGGAGTGTGTTTCAGGGGATCCCCTACGAGCAGTACTTC. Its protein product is CAWSVFQGIPYEQYF. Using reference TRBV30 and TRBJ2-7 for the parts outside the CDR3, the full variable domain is SQTIHQWPATLVQPVGSPLSLECTVEGTSNPNLYWYRQAAGRGLQLLFYSVGIGQISSEVPQNLSASRPQDRQFILSSKKLLLSDSGFYLCAWSVFQGIPYEQYFGPGTRLTVT.